This TCR beta chain was captured in a study of blood T cell repertoires in COVID-19. Assay used: immunoSEQ multiplex PCR; TCRdb lists only in-frame clones, some missing. The data show about 76,000 clones, 82% seen once. The CDR3 consists of 14 residues. With 5 bases clipped from V and 2 bases from J, the junction kept 5 bases outside the gene matches. Germline CDR1 SGHRS, CDR2 YFSETQ. The chain uses TRBV5-1 and TRBJ2-5; 8 nucleotides line up with TRBD1. The material sequenced was peripheral blood. This TCR was sampled from a human donor in a cohort sampled during active COVID-19. DNA of the CDR3: TGCGCCAGCAGAGACGACAGGGGACAAGAGACCCAGTACTTC. Residues: CASRDDRGQETQYF.